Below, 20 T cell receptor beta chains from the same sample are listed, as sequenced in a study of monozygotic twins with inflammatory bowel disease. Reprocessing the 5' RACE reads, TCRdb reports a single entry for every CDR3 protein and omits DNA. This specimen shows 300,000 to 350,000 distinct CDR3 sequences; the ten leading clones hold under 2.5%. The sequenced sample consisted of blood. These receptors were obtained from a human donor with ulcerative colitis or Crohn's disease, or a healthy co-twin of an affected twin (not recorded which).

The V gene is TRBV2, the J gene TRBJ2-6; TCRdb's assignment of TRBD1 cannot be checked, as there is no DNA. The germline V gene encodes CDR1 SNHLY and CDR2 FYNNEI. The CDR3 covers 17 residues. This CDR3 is CASSNTGQGAGANVLTF.

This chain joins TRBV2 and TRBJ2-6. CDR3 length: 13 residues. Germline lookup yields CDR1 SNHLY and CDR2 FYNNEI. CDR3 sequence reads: CASSEDGANVLTF.

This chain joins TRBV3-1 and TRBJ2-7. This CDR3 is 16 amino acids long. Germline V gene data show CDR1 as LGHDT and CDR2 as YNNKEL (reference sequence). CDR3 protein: CASGSLKFGGPYEQYF.

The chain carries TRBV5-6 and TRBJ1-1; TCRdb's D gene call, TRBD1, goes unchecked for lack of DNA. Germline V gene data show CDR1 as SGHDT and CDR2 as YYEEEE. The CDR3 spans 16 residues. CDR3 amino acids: CASSFFLTGGLTEAFF.

The CDR3 spells CASSPPLARSEQFF. The V and J genes are TRBV5-6 and TRBJ2-1; lacking DNA, the TRBD1 call made by TCRdb goes unchecked. Germline V lookup: CDR1 SGHDT, CDR2 YYEEEE. CDR3 length: 14 amino acids.

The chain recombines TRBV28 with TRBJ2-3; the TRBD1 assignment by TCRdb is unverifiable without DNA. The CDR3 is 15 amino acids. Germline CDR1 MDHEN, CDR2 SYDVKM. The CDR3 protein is CASSFAGDRTDTQYF.

This CDR3 reads CSASIAGPSYEQYF. The rearrangement joins TRBV20-1 to TRBJ2-7; there is no DNA to check the TCRdb D call of TRBD2. The CDR3 is 14 amino acids. Germline CDR1 is DFQATT and CDR2 is SNEGSKA (reference sequence).

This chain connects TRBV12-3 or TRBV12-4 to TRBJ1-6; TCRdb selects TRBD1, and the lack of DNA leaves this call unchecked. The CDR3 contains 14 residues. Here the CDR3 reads CASSSTGVPSPLHF.

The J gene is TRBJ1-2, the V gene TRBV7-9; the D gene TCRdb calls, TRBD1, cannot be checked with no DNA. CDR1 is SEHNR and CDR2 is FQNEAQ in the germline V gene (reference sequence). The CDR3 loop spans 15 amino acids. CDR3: CASSLERTSRGGYTF.

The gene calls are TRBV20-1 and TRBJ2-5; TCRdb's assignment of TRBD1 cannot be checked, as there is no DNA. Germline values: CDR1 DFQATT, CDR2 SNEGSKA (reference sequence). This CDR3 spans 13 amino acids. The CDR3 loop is CSARLGKGETQYF.

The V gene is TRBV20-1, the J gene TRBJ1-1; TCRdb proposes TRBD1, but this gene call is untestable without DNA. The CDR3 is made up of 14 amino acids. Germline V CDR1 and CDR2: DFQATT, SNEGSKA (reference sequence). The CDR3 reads CSAPPGQLNTEAFF.

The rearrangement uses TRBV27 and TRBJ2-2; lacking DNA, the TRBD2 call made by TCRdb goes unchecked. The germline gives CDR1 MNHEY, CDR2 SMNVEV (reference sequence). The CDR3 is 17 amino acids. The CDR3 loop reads CASKVLFSSQNTGELFF.

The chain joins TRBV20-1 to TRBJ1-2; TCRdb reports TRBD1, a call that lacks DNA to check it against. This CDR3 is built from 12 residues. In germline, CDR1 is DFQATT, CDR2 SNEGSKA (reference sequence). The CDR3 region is CSALRGVGGYTF.

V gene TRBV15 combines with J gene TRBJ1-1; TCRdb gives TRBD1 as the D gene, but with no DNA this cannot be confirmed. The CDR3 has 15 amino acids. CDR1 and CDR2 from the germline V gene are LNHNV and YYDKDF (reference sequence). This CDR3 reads CATSGVDSGNTEAFF. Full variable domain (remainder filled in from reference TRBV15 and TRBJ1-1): DAMVIQNPRYQVTQFGKPVTLSCSQTLNHNVMYWYQQKSSQAPKLLFHYYDKDFNNEADTPDNFQSRRPNTSFCFLDIRSPGLGDTAMYLCATSGVDSGNTEAFFGQGTRLTVV.

The CDR3 here is CASSFTGGEKLFF. The chain has TRBV5-1 and TRBJ1-4; the D call of TRBD1 rests on TCRdb alone, since no DNA is present to check it. The CDR3 is 13 residues long. The germline gives CDR1 SGHRS, CDR2 YFSETQ. Supplemented by reference TRBV5-1 and TRBJ1-4, the full variable domain reads KAGVTQTPRYLIKTRGQQVTLSCSPISGHRSVSWYQQTPGQGLQFLFEYFSETQRNKGNFPGRFSGRQFSNSRSEMNVSTLELGDSALYLCASSFTGGEKLFFGSGTQLSVL.

CDR3 in amino acids: CASSYWDRTYYGYTF. This chain connects TRBV6-5 to TRBJ1-2; TCRdb proposes TRBD1, but this gene call is untestable without DNA. Germline values: CDR1 MNHEY, CDR2 SVGAGI. The CDR3 covers 15 residues.

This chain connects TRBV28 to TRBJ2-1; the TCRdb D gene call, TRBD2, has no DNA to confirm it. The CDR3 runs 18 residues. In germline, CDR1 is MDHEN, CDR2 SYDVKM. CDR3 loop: CASSFFGSDGTSGIEQFF.

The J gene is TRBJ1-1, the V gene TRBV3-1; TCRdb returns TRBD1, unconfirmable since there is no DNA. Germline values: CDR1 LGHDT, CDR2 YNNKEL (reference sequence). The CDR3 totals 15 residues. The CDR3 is CASSQPITGSYEAFF.

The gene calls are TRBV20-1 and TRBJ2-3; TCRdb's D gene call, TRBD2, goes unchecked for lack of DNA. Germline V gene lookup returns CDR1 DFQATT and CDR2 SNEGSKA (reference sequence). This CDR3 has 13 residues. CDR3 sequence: CSVMTSGTDTQYF.

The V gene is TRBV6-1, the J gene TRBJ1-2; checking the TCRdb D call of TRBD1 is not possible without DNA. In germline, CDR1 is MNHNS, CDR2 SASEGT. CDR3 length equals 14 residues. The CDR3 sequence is CASSERQQGHGYTF.